A single sample is the source of the 17 T cell receptor beta chains below, sequenced in a study of regulatory T cells in long-lasting Graves disease. Arm-PCR with iRepertoire HTBI primers amplified the CDR3 regions for these TCR beta libraries. MiXCR, applied by TCRdb to the multiplex PCR reads, yields one record per CDR3 protein. Of approximately 400,000 distinct CDR3 sequences listed, approximately 15% are singletons. As to time point: newly diagnosed GD, antithyroid drugs for less than 3 months. The TCR library was prepared using RNA isolated from PBMCs. The data also belong to a second study, concerning T cells in Graves' hyperthyroidism and ophthalmopathy.

This sample comprised peripheral blood mononuclear cells (PBMCs), obtained at new diagnosis, from a patient treated with antithyroid drugs. The receptors stem from a woman under 40 with Graves disease.

This clonotype was seen ten or more times. The chain is built from TRBV7-4 and TRBJ2-5; 10 positions agree with TRBD2. V lost 0 bases, J lost 3 bases, and 10 bases stayed unmatched. Germline values: CDR1 SGHVT, CDR2 SQSDAQ. This CDR3 is 18 amino acids long. The CDR3 region has the DNA TGTGCCAGCAGCTTAGCGGGTTTCCCCCTAGCGGGAGAAGAGACCCAGTACTTC. Translated: CASSLAGFPLAGEETQYF.

This clonotype was detected ten times or more. The chain joins TRBV11-2 to TRBJ2-7; the D call may be TRBD1 or TRBD2 (5 bases each). V was pared by 5 bases and J by 5 bases, with 13 bases between. This CDR3 comprises 13 residues. Per germline, CDR1 SGHAT and CDR2 FQNNGV. The CDR3 DNA reads TGTGCCAGCAGCCCCCGTTGGGGGAACGAGCAGTACTTC. It is translated as CASSPRWGNEQYF.

This clonotype was counted ten times or more. This rearrangement joins TRBV29-1 to TRBJ2-1; 10 bases match TRBD2. CDR1 is SQVTM, CDR2 ANQGSEA, per germline. With V trimmed by 2 bases and J by 5 bases, 3 bases remained unmatched. The CDR3 covers 14 residues. CDR3 coding DNA: TGCAGCGTTGAACACGGACTAGCGGACAATGAGCAGTTCTTC. As protein: CSVEHGLADNEQFF.

Many counts were recorded for this clonotype. The chain employs TRBV5-1 and TRBJ1-1, with D perhaps TRBD1 (5 bases). The CDR3 has 14 residues. Germline V gene sequence: CDR1 SGHRS, CDR2 YFSETQ. V lost 4 bases and J lost 2, with 12 bases in between. Here the CDR3 reads CASSRKTDNTEAFF. As DNA, the CDR3 is TGCGCCAGCAGCCGCAAGACAGATAACACTGAAGCTTTCTTT.

Many counts were recorded for this clonotype. This rearrangement joins TRBV11-2 to TRBJ2-2; D ambiguous. CDR1 is SGHAT and CDR2 is FQNNGV in the germline V gene. The CDR3 length is 14 residues. V was clipped by 1 base and J by 0 bases, with 3 bases between them. CDR3: CASSLAPNTGELFF. The CDR3 DNA reads TGTGCCAGCAGCTTAGCGCCGAACACCGGGGAGCTGTTTTTT.

This clonotype was found once. Given a much more abundant clone one base away, this may be a read error. This CDR3 fails to terminate in the conserved phenylalanine or tryptophan, so it likely reflects a read error. This rearrangement joins TRBV9 to TRBJ2-1, with TRBD2 as a possible D gene (5 bases). Germline lookup yields CDR1 SGDLS and CDR2 YYNGEE. The V and J ends lost 0 bases and 9 bases respectively, with 16 bases between them. This CDR3 is built from 15 residues. CDR3 in amino acids: CASSVVARVGVEQFL. Written as DNA, the CDR3 is TGTGCCAGCAGCGTAGTGGCGAGGGTCGGGGTTGAGCAGTTCCTC.

This clonotype was counted between two and nine times. A much larger clonotype is one base distant, so this may be a read error. The V and J genes are TRBV20-1 and TRBJ1-1, with D uncertain. This CDR3 contains 13 residues. Germline V gives CDR1 DFQATT, CDR2 SNEGSKA (reference sequence). CDR3 amino acids: CGAYQEKNTEAFF. CDR3 DNA sequence: TGCGGTGCTTATCAGGAGAAGAACACTGAAGCTTTCTTT.

In this sample, this clonotype turned up many times. The rearrangement links TRBV20-1 to TRBJ2-7, with unresolved D. CDR1 is DFQATT and CDR2 is SNEGSKA in the germline V gene (reference sequence). V lost 1 base, J lost 5 bases, and 12 bases lay in between. The CDR3 has 13 residues. The CDR3 loop is CSARGGYLNEQYF. The CDR3 DNA is TGCAGTGCTAGAGGGGGATACCTAAACGAGCAGTACTTC.

This clonotype was seen many times. The rearrangement links TRBV11-2 to TRBJ2-3, with D hard to call. Per germline, CDR1 SGHAT and CDR2 FQNNGV. The germline V and J ends were trimmed by 3 bases and 6 bases, with 7 bases remaining between them. The CDR3 sequence is 12 residues long. The CDR3 coding sequence is TGTGCCAGCAGCTTTGGGGTGGATACGCAGTATTTT. This codes for CASSFGVDTQYF.

This clonotype came up many times. The chain couples TRBV6-1 to TRBJ1-4; unclear D gene. The CDR3 spans 14 residues. V lost 5 bases and J 8 bases, leaving 15 bases between the germline ends. Germline CDR1 MNHNS, CDR2 SASEGT. This chain's CDR3 is CASSPILAKEKLFF. CDR3 nucleotides: TGTGCCAGCAGTCCTATTTTGGCCAAAGAAAAACTGTTTTTT.

The CDR3 bases are TGTGCCAGCAGCGTTTCGGCGGCCTGGGGCAATGAGCAGTTCTTC. The encoded protein is CASSVSAAWGNEQFF. The J gene is TRBJ2-1, the V gene TRBV9; D gene ambiguous. Deletions cut 2 bases from V and 6 bases from J, with 15 bases between. CDR1 is SGDLS and CDR2 is YYNGEE in the germline V gene. The CDR3 is 15 residues long.

This clonotype was counted many times. This chain links TRBV11-3 with TRBJ2-7; 7 nucleotides line up with TRBD2. CDR1 and CDR2 (germline): SGHNT, YENEEA. J gave up 0 bases and V 5 bases, and 4 bases lay outside the gene matches. The CDR3 covers 14 residues. CDR3 amino acids: CASSQWDYSYEQYF. The CDR3 DNA follows: TGTGCCAGCAGCCAGTGGGACTACTCCTACGAGCAGTACTTC.

This clonotype was found many times. V usage is TRBV3-1 and J usage is TRBJ2-5, with D possibly called TRBD1 or TRBD2 (6 bases each). V was shortened by 2 bases and J by 2 bases, with 27 bases between the two germline ends. This CDR3 region has 20 residues. Germline V CDR1 and CDR2: LGHDT, YNNKEL (reference sequence). This chain's CDR3 is CASSQFMGPPGGTLQETQYF. As DNA, the CDR3 is TGTGCCAGCAGCCAATTTATGGGACCCCCGGGCGGGACACTTCAAGAGACCCAGTACTTC.

Only a few counts were recorded for this clonotype. The chain combines TRBV27 with TRBJ1-5; no reliable D call. The CDR3 covers 17 residues. Germline CDR1 is MNHEY and CDR2 is SMNVEV (reference sequence). The V end lost 5 bases, the J end lost 0 bases, and 17 bases lay between the germline ends. The CDR3 region is CASSTAGVPYSNQPQHF. CDR3 bases: TGTGCCAGCAGTACCGCTGGGGTGCCCTATAGCAATCAGCCCCAGCATTTT.

This clonotype came up many times. The chain joins TRBV2 to TRBJ2-1; a possible D gene is TRBD2 (6 bases). V was shortened by 11 bases and J by 0 bases, with 11 bases between the two germline ends. This CDR3 region has 13 residues. The V gene's germline CDR1 is SNHLY and CDR2 FYNNEI. The CDR3 coding sequence is TGTGCCCTTAGCGGAAGCTCCTACAATGAGCAGTTCTTC. Its translation: CALSGSSYNEQFF.

This clonotype was counted ten times or more. J is TRBJ2-1 and V is TRBV2; tentative D call: TRBD2 (6 bases). Between the trimmed V and J ends, which lost 6 bases and 8 bases, there was a span of 11 bases. Per the germline V gene, CDR1 is SNHLY and CDR2 is FYNNEI. The CDR3 length is 12 residues. Here the CDR3 reads CASSGLTDEQFF. DNA of the CDR3: TGTGCCAGCAGCGGACTAACCGATGAGCAGTTCTTC.

Many counts were recorded for this clonotype. The chain couples TRBV18 to TRBJ1-1, with D possibly matching TRBD1 (5 bases). Germline V gene sequence: CDR1 KGHSH, CDR2 LQKENI. Trimming took off 2 bases at V and 1 base at J, with 5 bases between the two ends. The CDR3 has 13 amino acids. The CDR3 sequence is CASSPGGNTEAFF. In DNA, the CDR3 is TGTGCCAGCTCACCAGGGGGGAACACTGAAGCTTTCTTT.